The next 30 T cell receptor beta chains were all read from a single sample in a study of T-cell reconstitution after alpha-beta-depleted transplantation in children. Preparation of the TCRbeta library was carried out with unique molecular identifiers. TCRdb independently ran MiXCR on the PCR reads; one entry per CDR3 protein. The table lists about 610,000 distinct CDR3 sequences, about 11% of them singletons. This material consisted of PBMCs from the stem cell graft donor, taken from the stem cell graft. These receptors all stem from a human donor who donated a stem cell graft to a child with acute myeloid leukemia.

This sequence joins TRBV20-1 and TRBJ2-1; 9 bases agree with TRBD1. The CDR3 has 14 amino acids. Trimming cost V 4 bases and J 3 bases; bases outside gene matches: 4. Germline V gene sequence: CDR1 DFQATT, CDR2 SNEGSKA (reference sequence). CDR3 bases: TGCAGTGCTACACCGGGACAGGGCTACAATGAGCAGTTCTTC. This sequence encodes CSATPGQGYNEQFF.

This clonotype occurred a few times. Written as DNA, the CDR3 is TGCGCCAGCAGCGCCAGACTAGCGGCTACAGATACGCAGTATTTT. This encodes CASSARLAATDTQYF. V usage is TRBV5-1 and J usage is TRBJ2-3, with 9 bases identical to TRBD2. The CDR3 covers 15 residues. Germline CDR1 is SGHRS and CDR2 is YFSETQ. The V gene end was trimmed by 4 bases and the J gene end by 3 bases; junction bases not matched to a gene: 6.

This clonotype was counted only a few times. The chain joins TRBV21-1 to TRBJ2-3; TRBD2, as called in the table, went unchecked against the DNA. TRBV21-1 is termed a pseudogene. The length of the CDR3 is 15 residues. The CDR3 is CASSKVAGETDTQYF. CDR3 nucleotides: TGTGCCAGCAGCAAAGTTGCGGGAGAAACAGATACGCAGTATTTT.

V and J are TRBV5-1 and TRBJ2-5; TRBD2 aligns across 7 bases. After removal of 3 bases from V and 4 bases from J, the junction contained 6 bases not matched to a gene. Germline V gene sequence: CDR1 SGHRS, CDR2 YFSETQ. The length of the CDR3 is 14 residues. CDR3 sequence (DNA): TGCGCCAGCAGCTCGAGGGAGGGCCGAGAGACCCAGTACTTC. Translating it yields CASSSREGRETQYF.

This clonotype was observed a handful of times. The chain has TRBV27 and TRBJ1-6, with D possibly matching TRBD1 (6 bases). CDR1 and CDR2 (germline): MNHEY, SMNVEV (reference sequence). V lost 3 bases to trimming and J lost 6 bases, with 15 bases between them. This CDR3 has 16 residues. CDR3 DNA sequence: TGTGCCAGCAGTTTGGCAGGGGTTGTAAGTAATTCACCCCTCCACTTT. It yields the protein CASSLAGVVSNSPLHF.

This clonotype was found a few times. CDR3 protein: CASRTEIKPQHF. The DNA for the CDR3 is TGTGCCAGCCGGACGGAAATCAAGCCCCAGCATTTT. The chain uses TRBV6-1 and TRBJ1-5; D ambiguous. This CDR3 has 12 amino acids. Germline loops: CDR1 MNHNS, CDR2 SASEGT. V lost 8 bases to trimming and J lost 8 bases, with 13 bases between them.

This clonotype was observed many times. Here the CDR3 DNA reads TGTGCCAGCAGCTCCGGACTAGCTGAAGAGCAGTTCTTC. Encoded protein: CASSSGLAEEQFF. The V call is TRBV7-3, the J call TRBJ2-1; 8 bases match TRBD2. The J segment lost 10 bases and the V segment lost 4 bases, leaving 6 bases of the junction unmatched. Per germline, CDR1 SGHTA and CDR2 FQGTGA. This CDR3 is built from 13 residues.

This clonotype occurred a few times. This CDR3 reads CASSSVELSSGANVLTF. CDR3 sequence (DNA): TGTGCCAGCAGCTCCGTGGAACTAAGCTCTGGGGCCAACGTCCTGACTTTC. The rearrangement joins TRBV7-9 to TRBJ2-6; D is ambiguous. CDR1 is SEHNR, CDR2 FQNEAQ, per germline (reference sequence). Trimming pared 4 bases from V and 0 bases from J, leaving 13 bases between. The length of the CDR3 is 17 residues.

This clonotype was counted ten times or more. The rearrangement uses TRBV25-1 and TRBJ2-1; D is possibly TRBD2 (5 bases). Germline V gene sequence: CDR1 MGHDK, CDR2 SYGVNS. Trimming removed 4 bases at V and 9 bases at J, with 19 bases between. The CDR3 is 15 residues long. DNA of the CDR3: TGTGCCAGCAGTGTCCACGGGAATTGGTATACTGAGCAGTTCTTC. Translated, it gives CASSVHGNWYTEQFF.

At least ten counts were recorded for this clonotype. The chain joins TRBV20-1 to TRBJ2-7; D is unresolved. The V end was cut by 3 bases, the J end by 6 bases, with 9 bases between. Per germline, CDR1 DFQATT and CDR2 SNEGSKA (reference sequence). The CDR3 spans 11 residues. CDR3 sequence reads: CSASALGEQYF. The CDR3 DNA follows: TGCAGTGCTAGTGCCCTTGGCGAGCAGTACTTC.

This clonotype was detected ten times or more. The chain joins TRBV9 to TRBJ2-5; unclear D gene. The germline V gene encodes CDR1 SGDLS and CDR2 YYNGEE. V gave up 4 bases and J gave up 4 bases, with 11 bases separating them. The CDR3 loop spans 13 amino acids. The CDR3 reads CASSIREGETQYF. CDR3 DNA: TGTGCCAGCAGCATTAGGGAAGGAGAGACCCAGTACTTC.

This clonotype was recorded a few times. The V and J genes are TRBV27 and TRBJ2-2; D remains ambiguous. Germline V CDR1 and CDR2: MNHEY, SMNVEV (reference sequence). V dropped 2 bases and J dropped 6 bases, with 7 bases sitting between them. This CDR3 region has 13 residues. The CDR3 coding sequence is TGTGCCAGCAGTTTAGCCCCCCCCGGGGAGCTGTTTTTT. Amino acid sequence: CASSLAPPGELFF.

This clonotype turned up a few times. The chain links TRBV6-2 or TRBV6-3 to TRBJ2-7; the match to TRBD1 covers 7 bases. The CDR3 is 14 residues long. In germline, CDR1 is MNHEY, CDR2 SVGEGT. After removal of 6 bases from V and 3 bases from J, the junction contained 8 bases not matched to a gene. The CDR3 here is CASREGQNNYEQYF. CDR3 bases: TGTGCCAGCAGAGAGGGACAGAATAACTACGAGCAGTACTTC.

The chain has TRBV15 and TRBJ2-7; D is perhaps TRBD2 (5 bases). Trimming cost V 5 bases and J 2 bases, with 19 bases left between them. Germline V gene sequence: CDR1 LNHNV, CDR2 YYDKDF (reference sequence). The CDR3 consists of 16 residues. The CDR3 nucleotides read TGTGCCACCAGCGCCCGACCCCAAGCGGAGGCCTACGAGCAGTACTTC. It yields the protein CATSARPQAEAYEQYF. The variable domain in full, with the rest retrieved from reference TRBV15 and TRBJ2-7, is DAMVIQNPRYQVTQFGKPVTLSCSQTLNHNVMYWYQQKSSQAPKLLFHYYDKDFNNEADTPDNFQSRRPNTSFCFLDIRSPGLGDTAMYLCATSARPQAEAYEQYFGPGTRLTVT.

This clonotype was seen only a few times. The V gene is TRBV20-1, the J gene TRBJ1-5, with D maybe TRBD1 (5 bases). This CDR3 is built from 15 residues. V lost 0 bases to trimming and J lost 5 bases, with 14 bases between them. In germline, CDR1 is DFQATT, CDR2 SNEGSKA (reference sequence). The CDR3 sequence: CSARDYGGLDQPQHF. In nucleotides, the CDR3 is TGCAGTGCTAGAGATTATGGGGGGTTGGATCAGCCCCAGCATTTT.

This chain links TRBV11-2 with TRBJ2-5; the match to TRBD1 covers 7 bases. The trim removed 5 bases at V and 5 bases at J, leaving 5 bases unmatched. Germline V gene lookup returns CDR1 SGHAT and CDR2 FQNNGV. This CDR3 comprises 13 residues. CDR3 coding DNA: TGTGCCAGCAGCCGGGAAGGGGGCGAGACCCAGTACTTC. This codes for CASSREGGETQYF.

A word on this clonotype: This may be a read error, as it is one base from a much larger clone. V is TRBV4-2 and J is TRBJ2-3; D gene unclear. The length of the CDR3 is 14 residues. Germline assignment: CDR1 LGHNA and CDR2 YNFKEQ. Trimming cost V 0 bases and J 4 bases, with 8 bases left between them. The CDR3 DNA sequence: TGTGCCAGCAGCCAAGATTTAGCCTCAGATACGCAGTATTTT. Translated, it gives CASSQDLASDTQYF.

This clonotype appeared many times. This chain joins TRBV19 and TRBJ1-1; 9 positions agree with TRBD1. Per the germline V gene, CDR1 is LNHDA and CDR2 is SQIVND (reference sequence). With V trimmed by 1 base and J by 3 bases, 9 bases remained unmatched. The CDR3 extends over 17 amino acids. CDR3 bases: TGTGCCAGTAGTATAGGAAAGGGGGACAGGGCGTACACTGAAGCTTTCTTT. It yields the protein CASSIGKGDRAYTEAFF.

In its sample, this clonotype was seen a few times. The chain carries TRBV10-3 and TRBJ2-2, with a tentative D call TRBD2 (5 bases). V lost 4 bases, J lost 1 base, and 10 bases lay in between. The CDR3 loop spans 15 amino acids. Germline CDR1 and CDR2: ENHRY and SYGVKD. The CDR3 DNA reads TGTGCCATCAGTGGATCGGGATTGAACACCGGGGAGCTGTTTTTT. Residues: CAISGSGLNTGELFF.

The chain is built from TRBV12-3 or TRBV12-4 and TRBJ2-4; TRBD2 agrees at 8 bases. The CDR3 is 14 residues long. V gave up 2 bases and J gave up 3 bases; unmatched junction bases: 0. CDR3 in DNA: TGTGCCAGCAGTTTACGGGAGGGCAAAAACATTCAGTACTTC. This translates into CASSLREGKNIQYF.

This sequence joins TRBV7-3 and TRBJ2-2, with a tentative D call TRBD2 (6 bases). The CDR3 is 16 amino acids. Trimming pared 2 bases from V and 0 bases from J, leaving 10 bases between. Germline loops: CDR1 SGHTA, CDR2 FQGTGA. CDR3 sequence (DNA): TGTGCCAGCAGCTTAGAACTAGCTTCGAACACCGGGGAGCTGTTTTTT. Translation gives CASSLELASNTGELFF.

Many counts were recorded for this clonotype. This rearrangement joins TRBV7-3 to TRBJ2-3, with 8 bases that match TRBD2. The V segment lost 4 bases and the J segment 0 bases; nucleotides outside the gene matches: 3. The CDR3 totals 15 residues. The germline V gene encodes CDR1 SGHTA and CDR2 FQGTGA. The CDR3 DNA reads as TGTGCCAGCAGCTCCTTAGCGGGGAGCACAGATACGCAGTATTTT. Translated: CASSSLAGSTDTQYF.

This clonotype was found a few times. The V and J genes are TRBV5-1 and TRBJ1-3, with D possibly being TRBD1 (6 bases). The germline V and J ends were trimmed by 2 bases and 4 bases, with 10 bases remaining between them. This CDR3 region has 14 residues. The germline V gene encodes CDR1 SGHRS and CDR2 YFSETQ. Here the CDR3 reads CASSLTGFGNTIYF. The DNA for the CDR3 is TGCGCCAGCAGCTTAACAGGGTTCGGAAACACCATATATTTT.

The chain employs TRBV7-9 and TRBJ2-7; 9 nucleotides align to TRBD2. CDR3 length: 15 residues. Trimming cost V 5 bases and J 3 bases; bases outside gene matches: 8. Germline V CDR1 and CDR2: SEHNR, FQNEAQ (reference sequence). The CDR3 spells CASSPRAGGLYEQYF. Here the CDR3 DNA reads TGTGCCAGCAGCCCCCGGGCGGGAGGGCTCTACGAGCAGTACTTC.

This chain links TRBV12-3 or TRBV12-4 with TRBJ2-5; D possibly matches TRBD1 or TRBD2 (5 bases each). The CDR3 has 12 amino acids. Trimming stripped 6 bases from V and 9 bases from J, with 14 bases between. The CDR3, as DNA: TGTGCCAGCAGGTCCTGGTTGGGGGCCCAGTACTTC. It codes for CASRSWLGAQYF.

J is TRBJ2-1 and V is TRBV18; D is ambiguous. The CDR3 consists of 17 residues. V lost 1 base, J lost 0 bases, and 13 bases lay in between. In germline, CDR1 is KGHSH, CDR2 LQKENI. CDR3 DNA: TGTGCCAGCTCACCACGCGTCCTTACAAGCTCCTACAATGAGCAGTTCTTC. It yields the protein CASSPRVLTSSYNEQFF.

The chain is built from TRBV11-1 and TRBJ2-7; 15 bases are a match to TRBD2. The CDR3 sequence is 20 residues long. J lost 2 bases, V lost 1 base, and 12 bases had no gene match. Germline V gene data show CDR1 as SGHAT and CDR2 as FQDESV (reference sequence). The CDR3 is CASSLVPPGLAGGPTYEQYF. The CDR3 nucleotides are TGTGCCAGCAGCTTAGTACCACCGGGACTAGCGGGAGGACCTACCTACGAGCAGTACTTC.

This clonotype was seen more than once but under ten times. The chain couples TRBV12-3 or TRBV12-4 to TRBJ2-5; 11 bases map to TRBD2. CDR3 length: 19 amino acids. With V trimmed by 0 bases and J by 2 bases, 11 bases remained unmatched. The CDR3 loop reads CASSLAELAGVGSQETQYF. The DNA for the CDR3 is TGTGCCAGCAGTTTAGCTGAACTAGCGGGAGTCGGTTCGCAAGAGACCCAGTACTTC.

The CDR3 is CSALGGQGNGYTF. For the CDR3, the DNA is TGCAGTGCTCTAGGGGGACAGGGAAACGGCTACACCTTC. V gene TRBV20-1 combines with J gene TRBJ1-2; 9 bases fit TRBD1. Germline assignment: CDR1 DFQATT and CDR2 SNEGSKA (reference sequence). The CDR3 loop spans 13 amino acids. The V and J ends lost 5 bases and 8 bases, in that order; junction bases with no gene match: 9.

This clonotype was counted only a few times. The V gene is TRBV27, the J gene TRBJ2-1; TRBD2 matches at 10 bases. This CDR3 region has 16 residues. Germline lookup yields CDR1 MNHEY and CDR2 SMNVEV (reference sequence). V dropped 6 bases and J dropped 2; count of bases not matched to a gene: 7. DNA of the CDR3: TGTGCCAGCAGACCCCTAGCGGGAGCTCCCTACAATGAGCAGTTCTTC. Protein: CASRPLAGAPYNEQFF.